Following are 12 T cell receptor beta chains from one sample sequenced in a study of CD8 T cells in ankylosing spondylitis. MiXCR, applied by TCRdb to the 5' RACE reads, yields one record per CDR3 protein. The sample consists of roughly 130,000 distinct CDR3 sequences, around 8.5% of them appearing once. The sequenced sample consisted of blood, either unsorted or a sorted T cell fraction (not recorded which). These receptors all come from a male donor with ankylosing spondylitis or in good health (not recorded which).

This clonotype has at least ten counts. The J gene is TRBJ2-1, the V gene TRBV5-1; TRBD2 is a possible D gene (6 bases). The germline CDR1 and CDR2 sequences are SGHRS and YFSETQ. The V gene lost 4 bases and the J gene lost 3 bases, with 14 bases spanning the gap. The CDR3 has 15 residues. The CDR3 region is CASSNHGRYYNEQFF. CDR3 coding DNA: TGCGCCAGCAGCAATCACGGGAGATACTACAATGAGCAGTTCTTC.

The CDR3 DNA sequence: TGCGCCAGCAGCCTGACAGGGTACTTTCTCGAGACCCAGTACTTC. It translates to CASSLTGYFLETQYF. The chain employs TRBV4-3 and TRBJ2-5; TRBD1 agrees at 7 bases. The CDR3 extends over 15 amino acids. Trimming removed 4 bases from V and 5 bases from J; junction bases left unmatched: 10. Germline loops: CDR1 LGHNA, CDR2 YSLEER.

This chain connects TRBV5-1 to TRBJ2-7, with TRBD1 matching 7 bases. CDR3 length: 14 amino acids. CDR1 is SGHRS, CDR2 YFSETQ, per germline. The V gene end was trimmed by 4 bases and the J gene end by 2 bases; junction bases not matched to a gene: 6. This CDR3 reads CASSPGTATYEQYF. The CDR3 bases are TGCGCCAGCAGCCCCGGGACAGCAACCTACGAGCAGTACTTC.

As for this clonotype: Given a much more abundant clone one base away, this may be a read error. The chain joins TRBV20-1 to TRBJ2-5, with no clear D. The germline V gene has CDR1 DFQATT and CDR2 SNEGSKA (reference sequence). The CDR3 is 11 amino acids. V dropped 5 bases and J dropped 2 bases, with 6 bases sitting between them. The CDR3 protein is CSALEQETQYF. CDR3 DNA sequence: TGCAGTGCTTTAGAACAAGAGACCCAGTACTTC.

The chain couples TRBV20-1 to TRBJ1-6; 9 bases line up with TRBD1. Trimming cost V 2 bases and J 5 bases; bases outside gene matches: 16. Germline CDR1 reads DFQATT; CDR2 reads SNEGSKA (reference sequence). The CDR3 contains 19 residues. CDR3 sequence reads: CSARSGIYRGRRNNSPLHF. The CDR3 DNA is TGCAGTGCTAGATCGGGAATCTACAGGGGGCGGAGGAATAATTCACCCCTCCACTTT.

There are a few counts of this clonotype. V and J are TRBV5-5 and TRBJ2-5; D is unresolved. With 2 bases removed from V and 5 bases from J, the gap between germline ends came to 13 bases. The CDR3 loop spans 14 amino acids. CDR1 and CDR2 from the germline V gene are SGHKS and YYEKEE (reference sequence). The chain's CDR3 is CASSFFTALETQYF. CDR3 nucleotides: TGTGCCAGCAGCTTTTTTACTGCCCTTGAGACCCAGTACTTC.

This clonotype was found many times. The chain joins TRBV6-1 to TRBJ2-3; TRBD2 matches 8 bases. J lost 2 bases, V lost 5 bases, and 12 bases had no gene match. The CDR3 is 17 amino acids. CDR1 and CDR2 from the germline V gene are MNHNS and SASEGT. Written as DNA, the CDR3 is TGTGCCAGCAGTACCGGGGGGGGGCTAGATCACACAGATACGCAGTATTTT. It specifies CASSTGGGLDHTDTQYF.

This chain uses TRBV7-2 with TRBJ2-5; 7 bases match TRBD1. Germline V gene lookup returns CDR1 SGHTA and CDR2 FQGNSA. J lost 5 bases, V lost 5 bases, and 8 bases had no gene match. This CDR3 is 14 amino acids long. The CDR3 DNA reads TGTGCCAGCAGCCAGGGACAGATTTTGGAGACCCAGTACTTC. This encodes CASSQGQILETQYF.

This rearrangement joins TRBV20-1 to TRBJ2-7, with D perhaps TRBD1 (5 bases). Germline CDR1 reads DFQATT; CDR2 reads SNEGSKA (reference sequence). The CDR3 length is 13 residues. V lost 3 bases and J lost 2, with 11 bases in between. The CDR3 sequence: CSARGHSPYEQYF. The CDR3 DNA sequence: TGCAGTGCTAGGGGGCACTCTCCCTACGAGCAGTACTTC.

At least ten counts were recorded for this clonotype. The V gene is TRBV12-3 or TRBV12-4, the J gene TRBJ2-1, with D possibly TRBD1 on 6 matching bases. V was cut by 6 bases and J by 12 bases, with 24 bases left in between. CDR3 length: 15 amino acids. CDR3 amino acids: CASRDGQGNVAGQFF. The DNA of the CDR3 is TGTGCCAGCAGGGATGGGCAGGGGAATGTTGCGGGGCAGTTCTTC.

Ten or more counts support this clonotype. This chain joins TRBV2 and TRBJ2-7; D perhaps matches TRBD2 (5 bases). The CDR3 contains 14 residues. Trimming removed 7 bases from V and 6 bases from J, with 19 bases in between. Germline V gene sequence: CDR1 SNHLY, CDR2 FYNNEI. The CDR3 bases are TGTGCCAGCAAAAGCCAGGCTAGCTCTGGCGAGCAGTACTTC. Translating it yields CASKSQASSGEQYF. Full variable domain (rest looked up from reference TRBV2 and TRBJ2-7): EPEVTQTPSHQVTQMGQEVILRCVPISNHLYFYWYRQILGQKVEFLVSFYNNEISEKSEIFDDQFSVERPDGSNFTLKIRSTKLEDSAMYFCASKSQASSGEQYFGPGTRLTVT.

In regard to this clonotype: A much larger clone differs from this one at a single base, so this may be a read error. The rearrangement uses TRBV7-9 and TRBJ2-3; D not certain. CDR1 and CDR2 (germline): SEHNR, FQNEAQ (reference sequence). This CDR3 is 16 amino acids long. Trimming left V 5 bases short and J 0 bases short, with 15 bases between. The chain's CDR3 is CASSKILVDSTDTQYF. Written as DNA, the CDR3 is TGTGCCAGCAGCAAGATTCTAGTGGACAGCACAGATACGCAGTATTTT.